This T cell receptor (beta chain) was recovered during a study of cytotoxic CD8 clonotypes in ibrutinib-treated CLL. The CDR3 loop spans 16 amino acids. The V gene end was trimmed by 1 base and the J gene end by 2 bases; junction bases not matched to a gene: 4. Per germline, CDR1 LNHDA and CDR2 SQIVND (reference sequence). Sequenced by immunoSEQ multiplex PCR; TCRdb stores in-frame clones only, minus some. This table has 100,000 or so clones, 58% appearing once. The source material was PBMCs, sampled after 24 months of ibrutinib treatment. This receptor was taken from a human donor with chronic lymphocytic leukemia. The chain joins TRBV19 to TRBJ2-5; 10 bases map to TRBD1. CDR3 residues: CASSIAWTGGQETQYF. CDR3 coding DNA: TGTGCCAGTAGTATAGCCTGGACAGGGGGACAAGAGACCCAGTACTTC.